Listed here are 30 T cell receptor beta chains from one sample, sequenced in a study of graft-versus-host responses after intestinal transplantation. Produced via immunoSEQ multiplex PCR; TCRdb's table is partial and in-frame only. The sample includes tens of thousands of clones, around 86% seen only once; the top ten take more than 1.5%. Grafts had their tissue processed, releasing intraepithelial and lamina propria lymphocytes. Sequenced material: ileum tissue, taken 357 days after transplant. All receptors come from a human patient who received an intestinal transplant, so some T cells may come from the graft donor.

This rearrangement joins TRBV2 to TRBJ1-5; D gene unclear. The CDR3 consists of 14 residues. The V end was cut by 2 bases, the J end by 0 bases, with 5 bases between. CDR1 is SNHLY and CDR2 is FYNNEI in the germline V gene. The DNA for the CDR3 is TGTGCCAGCAGTGAATGGTATAGCAATCAGCCCCAGCATTTT. Residues: CASSEWYSNQPQHF.

The DNA for the CDR3 is TGTGCCAGCAGTAAGGAGTATGGGACGGACTACGAGCAGTACTTC. Amino acid sequence: CASSKEYGTDYEQYF. The rearrangement joins TRBV2 to TRBJ2-7; possibly TRBD1 or TRBD2 for D (5 bases each). The V gene's germline CDR1 is SNHLY and CDR2 FYNNEI. Trimming removed 5 bases at V and 3 bases at J, with 17 bases between. CDR3 size: 15 residues.

The rearrangement links TRBV29-1 to TRBJ2-1, with D perhaps matching TRBD1 (6 bases). Deletions cut 7 bases from V and 6 bases from J, with 19 bases between. Germline lookup yields CDR1 SQVTM and CDR2 ANQGSEA. The CDR3 has 14 residues. CDR3 residues: CSEIQGTKPNEQFF. CDR3 DNA sequence: TGCAGCGAGATACAGGGAACTAAGCCCAATGAGCAGTTCTTC.

The chain is built from TRBV6-4 and TRBJ1-6; no reliable D call. Trimming cost V 2 bases and J 5 bases, with 4 bases left between them. The V gene's germline CDR1 is MRHNA and CDR2 SNTAGT. The CDR3 is 13 amino acids. CDR3 in amino acids: CASSDRDNSPLHF. DNA for the CDR3: TGTGCCAGCAGTGACAGGGATAATTCACCCCTCCACTTT.

The chain carries TRBV11-2 and TRBJ2-1; D gene unclear. Deletions cut 5 bases from V and 0 bases from J, with 14 bases between. CDR3 size: 16 residues. CDR1 is SGHAT, CDR2 FQNNGV, per germline. CDR3 protein: CASSLIWASSYNEQFF. The CDR3 nucleotides read TGTGCCAGCAGCCTCATTTGGGCAAGCTCCTACAATGAGCAGTTCTTC.

The rearrangement links TRBV6-5 to TRBJ2-5; TRBD2 is a possible D gene (6 bases). Gene TRBJ2-7 matches the end of the DNA better, so the J call may be wrong. The CDR3 is 14 residues long. In germline, CDR1 is MNHEY, CDR2 SVGAGI. CDR3 protein: CASSYSMGGYEQYF. CDR3 nucleotide sequence: TGTGCCAGCAGTTACTCGATGGGGGGCTACGAGCAGTACTTC.

This rearrangement joins TRBV13 to TRBJ1-2; D unclear. V was trimmed by 0 bases and J by 8 bases, leaving 13 bases between them. Germline CDR1 PRHDT, CDR2 FYEKMQ (reference sequence). CDR3 size: 14 residues. CDR3 nucleotide sequence: TGTGCCAGCAGCTTAGGGGTTGTCGGGGAAGGCTACACCTTC. This sequence encodes CASSLGVVGEGYTF. The variable domain in full, with the rest retrieved from reference TRBV13 and TRBJ1-2, is AAGVIQSPRHLIKEKRETATLKCYPIPRHDTVYWYQQGPGQDPQFLISFYEKMQSDKGSIPDRFSAQQFSDYHSELNMSSLELGDSALYFCASSLGVVGEGYTFGSGTRLTVV.

V usage is TRBV19 and J usage is TRBJ1-5; the D gene is possibly TRBD1 (6 bases). Per the germline V gene, CDR1 is LNHDA and CDR2 is SQIVND (reference sequence). CDR3 length: 15 residues. V lost 0 bases, J lost 2 bases, and 8 bases lay in between. The chain's CDR3 is CASSIERGGNQPQHF. The CDR3 DNA is TGTGCCAGTAGTATAGAAAGGGGGGGCAATCAGCCCCAGCATTTT.

This chain links TRBV29-1 with TRBJ2-5, with D possibly called TRBD1 or TRBD2 (7 bases each). Per germline, CDR1 SQVTM and CDR2 ANQGSEA. This CDR3 has 13 amino acids. Trimming took 7 bases from V and 9 from J, leaving 21 bases between them. DNA of the CDR3: TGCAGCGCCCAACAGGGGAGGGGCGGGGCCCAGTACTTC. Translating gives CSAQQGRGGAQYF.

The chain uses TRBV7-2 and TRBJ1-5; D remains ambiguous. The CDR3 is 13 residues long. The V end lost 0 bases, the J end lost 6 bases, and 6 bases lay between the germline ends. Germline loops: CDR1 SGHTA, CDR2 FQGNSA. CDR3: CASSLALGQPQHF. DNA for the CDR3: TGTGCCAGCAGCTTAGCGCTGGGTCAGCCCCAGCATTTT.

This rearrangement joins TRBV10-1 to TRBJ2-1; D possibly uses TRBD1 or TRBD2 (5 bases each). The germline V gene encodes CDR1 WNHNN and CDR2 SYGVQD (reference sequence). The V and J ends lost 8 bases and 7 bases respectively, with 15 bases between them. This CDR3 is built from 13 residues. The CDR3 DNA follows: TGCGCCAGCCGGGACGGAATACAGAATGAGCAGTTCTTC. Translation gives CASRDGIQNEQFF.

The chain's CDR3 is CASSTAGVPDTQYF. CDR3 DNA: TGTGCCAGTAGTACAGCGGGAGTTCCAGATACGCAGTATTTT. This sequence joins TRBV19 and TRBJ2-3, with 8 bases fitting TRBD2. Germline V gene lookup returns CDR1 LNHDA and CDR2 SQIVND (reference sequence). V lost 4 bases to trimming and J lost 4 bases; unmatched junction nucleotides: 4. The CDR3 runs 14 residues.

The genes are TRBV30 and TRBJ2-1; possible D gene TRBD2, 5 bases. The germline CDR1 and CDR2 sequences are GTSNPN and SVGIG (reference sequence). CDR3 size: 14 residues. V lost 2 bases to trimming and J lost 4 bases, with 12 bases between them. As DNA, the CDR3 is TGTGCCTGGAGTTTCCCGGACTGGTACAATGAGCAGTTCTTC. Its protein product is CAWSFPDWYNEQFF.

On this clone itself: Other DNA sequences in the same sample also yield this CDR3. The chain joins TRBV5-6 to TRBJ2-7; weak D call: TRBD2 (6 bases). Germline V gives CDR1 SGHDT, CDR2 YYEEEE. The CDR3 loop spans 14 amino acids. The V end lost 0 bases, the J end lost 4 bases, and 11 bases lay between the germline ends. The CDR3 is CASSLELAGYEQYF. CDR3 in DNA: TGTGCCAGCAGCTTGGAACTAGCAGGATACGAGCAGTACTTC.

This clone was picked up a small number of times. The CDR3 loop reads CASGGRASVGELFF. CDR3 in DNA: TGTGCCAGCGGGGGGAGGGCCTCGGTCGGGGAGCTGTTTTTT. The chain recombines TRBV6-5 with TRBJ2-2; 7 bases fit TRBD2. The germline V gene encodes CDR1 MNHEY and CDR2 SVGAGI. The CDR3 runs 14 residues. The junction had 10 bases not matched to a gene; V was cut back by 8 bases and J by 7 bases.

The chain has TRBV7-6 and TRBJ2-5; 11 bases are shared with TRBD2. Germline V gene lookup returns CDR1 SGHVS and CDR2 FNYEAQ. The CDR3 runs 16 residues. Losses at the gene ends were 0 bases for V and 5 bases for J; bases not matched to a gene: 5. The CDR3 coding sequence is TGTGCCAGCAGCTTAGCGGGACTAGCGGAAGGGGAGACCCAGTACTTC. The encoded protein is CASSLAGLAEGETQYF.

This clone was seen just once. The chain links TRBV15 to TRBJ2-7, with 9 bases fitting TRBD1. CDR1 is LNHNV and CDR2 is YYDKDF in the germline V gene (reference sequence). The CDR3 totals 16 residues. J gave up 3 bases and V 6 bases, and 12 bases lay outside the gene matches. The CDR3 sequence: CATSQSAGTGIYEQYF. For the CDR3, the DNA is TGTGCCACCAGTCAAAGCGCCGGGACAGGGATCTACGAGCAGTACTTC.

The rearrangement uses TRBV21-1 and TRBJ2-7; TRBD2 is taken as the D call from the table, unchecked against the DNA. TRBV21-1 corresponds to a pseudogene. The CDR3 has 11 residues. CDR3 residues: CASRYTYEQYF. The CDR3 DNA sequence: TGTGCCAGCAGGTATACCTACGAGCAGTACTTC.

This clone has just a few counts. This chain uses TRBV28 with TRBJ1-5, with D uncertain. In germline, CDR1 is MDHEN, CDR2 SYDVKM. The CDR3 has 18 residues. Between the trimmed V and J ends, which lost 7 bases and 2 bases, there was a span of 24 bases. For the CDR3, the DNA is TGTGCCAGCACCGCGGCGGAGGAGGCTTTTTGGGGCAATCAGCCCCAGCATTTT. This translates into CASTAAEEAFWGNQPQHF.

The chain has TRBV6-5 and TRBJ2-5; maybe TRBD1 (5 bases). This CDR3 region has 14 residues. The V gene lost 5 bases and the J gene lost 0 bases, with 10 bases spanning the gap. Germline CDR1 and CDR2: MNHEY and SVGAGI. The DNA of the CDR3 is TGTGCCAGCAGTCGACAGCTGTACCAAGAGACCCAGTACTTC. Its translation: CASSRQLYQETQYF.

The genes are TRBV4-2 and TRBJ2-7; 10 bases are a match to TRBD2. Unmatched junction bases numbered 9, after V lost 1 base and J lost 3 bases. This CDR3 region has 17 residues. CDR1 LGHNA and CDR2 YNFKEQ come from the germline V gene. The CDR3: CASSQGWGLAGVYEQYF. In DNA, the CDR3 is TGTGCCAGCAGCCAAGGGTGGGGTCTAGCGGGAGTCTACGAGCAGTACTTC.

The CDR3 protein is CASNEGGAQPQHF. The CDR3 DNA is TGTGCCAGCAATGAAGGGGGTGCCCAGCCCCAGCATTTT. The chain has TRBV9 and TRBJ1-5; tentatively, D is TRBD1 (6 bases). Trimming shortened V by 6 bases and J by 7 bases, and 14 bases separated the two germline ends. Per the germline V gene, CDR1 is SGDLS and CDR2 is YYNGEE. The CDR3 is 13 residues long.

This clone has only a few counts. The gene calls are TRBV19 and TRBJ1-1, with D maybe TRBD1 (6 bases). V was clipped by 4 bases and J by 1 base, with 10 bases between them. CDR1 is LNHDA and CDR2 is SQIVND in the germline V gene (reference sequence). The CDR3 runs to 14 residues. The CDR3 here is CASSTGTKNTEAFF. The CDR3 DNA sequence: TGTGCCAGTAGTACAGGGACAAAGAACACTGAAGCTTTCTTT.

The chain uses TRBV5-1 and TRBJ2-5; maybe TRBD2 (6 bases). The V end was cut by 1 base, the J end by 1 base, with 11 bases between. The CDR3 contains 15 residues. The V gene's germline CDR1 is SGHRS and CDR2 YFSETQ. Here the CDR3 DNA reads TGCGCCAGCAGCTTGTCTAGCGCGAGCCAAGAGACCCAGTACTTC. It codes for CASSLSSASQETQYF.

The genes are TRBV30 and TRBJ1-5, with a possible D match to TRBD1 (5 bases). V was pared by 1 base and J by 2 bases, with 6 bases between. The CDR3 covers 13 residues. Germline CDR1 GTSNPN, CDR2 SVGIG (reference sequence). The DNA of the CDR3 is TGTGCCTGGAGTGGGGGGGGCAATCAGCCCCAGCATTTT. It is translated as CAWSGGGNQPQHF.

The J gene is TRBJ2-7, the V gene TRBV7-2; D uncertain. This CDR3 has 12 amino acids. Trimming took off 5 bases at V and 0 bases at J, with 5 bases between the two ends. Germline assignment: CDR1 SGHTA and CDR2 FQGNSA. The CDR3 here is CASSPYSYEQYF. The CDR3 DNA is TGTGCCAGCAGCCCTTACTCCTACGAGCAGTACTTC.

The chain uses TRBV4-1 and TRBJ1-6; D remains unclear. The V gene's germline CDR1 is MGHRA and CDR2 YSYEKL. The CDR3 spans 14 residues. Trimming took off 1 base at V and 6 bases at J, with 7 bases between the two ends. The DNA of the CDR3 is TGCGCCAGCAGCCAAGGGGCCGTTAATTCACCCCTCCACTTT. This translates into CASSQGAVNSPLHF.

In this sample, this clone turned up a few times. The V gene is TRBV6-6, the J gene TRBJ1-3, with TRBD1 as a possible D gene (5 bases). Per germline, CDR1 MNHNY and CDR2 SVGAGI (reference sequence). The CDR3 is 13 residues long. Trimming took off 2 bases at V and 11 bases at J, with 13 bases between the two ends. The CDR3 reads CASSYRGSGAIYF. The CDR3 coding sequence is TGTGCCAGCAGTTACCGGGGCAGCGGCGCCATATATTTT.

The CDR3 DNA sequence: TGTGCCAGCGAGGCAGGGGGCAGAGAAGAGACCCAGTACTTC. Translated, it gives CASEAGGREETQYF. The rearrangement uses TRBV28 and TRBJ2-5, with TRBD1 matching 8 bases. J was trimmed by 3 bases and V by 8 bases; bases with no gene match: 8. The V gene's germline CDR1 is MDHEN and CDR2 SYDVKM. The CDR3 runs 14 residues. Combining the CDR3 with reference TRBV28 and TRBJ2-5 gives the whole variable domain DVKVTQSSRYLVKRTGEKVFLECVQDMDHENMFWYRQDPGLGLRLIYFSYDVKMKEKGDIPEGYSVSREKKERFSLILESASTNQTSMYLCASEAGGREETQYFGPGTRLLVL.

The chain uses TRBV5-6 and TRBJ2-4; weak D call: TRBD2 (6 bases). Between the trimmed V and J ends, which lost 5 bases and 0 bases, there was a span of 18 bases. CDR1 is SGHDT and CDR2 is YYEEEE in the germline V gene. CDR3 size: 17 residues. This CDR3 is CASSRFGSILAKNIQYF. The CDR3 DNA is TGTGCCAGCAGTCGATTCGGGAGTATTCTAGCCAAAAACATTCAGTACTTC.